The entry that follows covers one T cell receptor (beta chain) sequence. This clonotype was recorded at least ten times. Its recognized antigen is unknown. Qualities for individual bases were not recorded, and no much larger clone is one base off. The sample originates from a study of read filtering for tumor transcriptome and immune sequencing (dated by TCRdb to 2020 to 2022). For the wider study: The cohort consisted of 17 to 20 male and around 14 female patients, with a mean age of about 66 years and an age range of about 40 to 90. By revised international staging, eight or nine patients were R-ISS I, 15 to 20 were R-ISS II and 6 or 7 were R-ISS III. Whole-transcriptome libraries were prepared with the TruSeq RNA Access Library Prep Kit after DNase treatment. Per sample, about 4.05 to 10.27 million TCR-region mapped reads were obtained with IR-seq, compared with only about 85 to 1273 with RNA-seq. Using the same bone marrow samples, the study compared TCR repertoires obtained by targeted immune repertoire sequencing with those obtained by bulk whole-transcriptome sequencing. A main aim was a read-filtering strategy for immune repertoire data, specifically whether clonotypes supported by a single read should be removed. On the study overall, not on this receptor specifically: The correlation between IR-seq and RNA-seq shared clonotype proportions rose when single-read clonotypes were removed. Single-read clonotypes made up roughly four fifths of clonotypes but 3% to 3.5% of total reads in IR-seq, and approximately 73% of clonotypes and 44.6% of reads in RNA-seq. The sorted CD138-negative fraction was not purified T cells but a mixed bone marrow immune population. Clonotypes were captured by IR-seq at much higher depth and more reliably than by RNA-seq, and smaller IR-seq throughput was sufficient for identification of most shared clonotypes.

V is pared back by 3 bases and J by 4 bases, with 15 bases lying between the germline termini. Per the germline V gene, SQVTM is the CDR1 and ANQGSEA is the CDR2. Spanning cysteine to phenylalanine, the CDR3 consists of 14 amino acids. Only the CDR3 portion is preserved as DNA: 42 bases, with reading frame beginning at the first base. Every patient had bone marrow sampled at the time of active disease. Isolation of bone marrow mononuclear cells was performed by Ficoll-Hypaque density gradient centrifugation. Myeloma plasma cells were removed and CD138-negative cells were collected by negative selection after labeling with CD138 magnetic microbeads on a MACS separator. Flow cytometry on an Attune NxT with CD138 antibodies was used to check the purity of the isolated cells. Total RNA was extracted using TRIzol reagent and was quantified on a NanoDrop spectrophotometer. For each patient, paired RNA-seq and IR-seq were run on the CD138-negative bone marrow sample from that patient.

The Immunoverse kit was used to build TCR libraries from roughly 370 ng RNA, with molecular barcoded adaptors covering alpha/delta and beta/gamma chains. TCR library preparation used the same RNA that went into transcriptome sequencing. Sequencing of the TCR libraries was done on an Illumina HiSeq 4000 with 2 x 150 cycles. As for the original processing: With MiXCR, TCR reads were aligned to human V, D, J and C references and assembled into CDR3 clonotypes, with quality filtering and error correction included. The tcR package in R was used for analysis of clonotype counts and gene usage diversity. For inspection of raw mapping reads, RNA-seq reads were mapped by STAR aligner version 2.5.3a onto GRCh37 of the human genome. To test how sequencing depth affects detected clonotypes, IR-seq fastq files were randomly downsampled with Seqtk 1.3. Clones were called with MiXCR by TCRdb after fastp trimmed the public reads at Q25, and only in-frame beta chains were retained. CDR3 protein sequences are deduplicated, and each keeps its most common genes and DNA. These V and J calls originate from TCRdb's pipeline instead of the authors' own analysis. The table for this sample lists 75,000 to 95,000 distinct CDR3 sequences; more than 9% of them were counted only once. The leading ten clones occupy about 16% of the sample.

This chain is built from TRBV29-1 and TRBJ1-2; too little of a D gene remains to name it. The sequence was obtained from a donor aged 40 or older with multiple myeloma. What was sequenced was a population of CD138-negative cells sorted from bone marrow. The sample's cell subset or site label, decoded: bone marrow mononuclear cells depleted of CD138+ plasma/myeloma cells by negative magnetic selection. The CDR3 loop reads CSVDNGGSGYGYTF. In nucleotides, the sequence is TGCAGCGTTGATAATGGAGGGAGCGGCTATGGCTACACCTTC.